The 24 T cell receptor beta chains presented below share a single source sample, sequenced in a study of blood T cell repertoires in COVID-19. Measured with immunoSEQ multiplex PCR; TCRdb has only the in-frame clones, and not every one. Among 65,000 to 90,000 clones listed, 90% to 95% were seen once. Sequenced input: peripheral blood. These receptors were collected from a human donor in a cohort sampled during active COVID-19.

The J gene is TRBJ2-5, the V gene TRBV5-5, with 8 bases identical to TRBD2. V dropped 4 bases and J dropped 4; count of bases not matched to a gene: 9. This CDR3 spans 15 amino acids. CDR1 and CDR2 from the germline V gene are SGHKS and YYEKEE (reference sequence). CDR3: CASSQLAGRRETQYF. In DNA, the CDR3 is TGTGCCAGCAGCCAATTAGCGGGGAGACGAGAGACCCAGTACTTC.

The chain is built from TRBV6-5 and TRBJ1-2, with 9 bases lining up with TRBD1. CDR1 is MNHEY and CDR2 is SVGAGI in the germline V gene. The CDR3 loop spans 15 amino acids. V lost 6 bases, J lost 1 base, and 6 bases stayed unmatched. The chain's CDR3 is CASRRGTGINYGYTF. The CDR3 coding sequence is TGTGCCAGCAGAAGGGGGACAGGGATTAACTATGGCTACACCTTC.

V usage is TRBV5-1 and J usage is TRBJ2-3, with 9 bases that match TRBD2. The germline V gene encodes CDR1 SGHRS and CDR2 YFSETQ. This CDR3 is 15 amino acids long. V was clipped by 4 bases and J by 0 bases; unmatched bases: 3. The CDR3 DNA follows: TGCGCCAGCAGCACTAGCGGGCTTAGCACAGATACGCAGTATTTT. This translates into CASSTSGLSTDTQYF.

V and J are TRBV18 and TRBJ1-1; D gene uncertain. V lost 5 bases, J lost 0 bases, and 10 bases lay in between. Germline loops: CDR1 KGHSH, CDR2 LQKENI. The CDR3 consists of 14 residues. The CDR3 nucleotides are TGTGCCAGCTCAATGGAGGGAATGAACACTGAAGCTTTCTTT. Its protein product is CASSMEGMNTEAFF.

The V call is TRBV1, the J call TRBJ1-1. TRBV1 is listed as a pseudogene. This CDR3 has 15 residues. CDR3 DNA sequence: TGCACCAGCAGCCAAGAAAGGAGGGGAAGCACTGAAGCTTTCTTT. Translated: CTSSQERRGSTEAFF.

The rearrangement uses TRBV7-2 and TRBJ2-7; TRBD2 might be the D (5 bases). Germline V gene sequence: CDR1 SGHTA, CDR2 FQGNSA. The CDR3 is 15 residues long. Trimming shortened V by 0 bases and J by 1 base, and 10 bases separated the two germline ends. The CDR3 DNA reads TGTGCCAGCAGCTTAGCTACTAGTTTATCCTACGAGCAGTACTTC. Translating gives CASSLATSLSYEQYF.

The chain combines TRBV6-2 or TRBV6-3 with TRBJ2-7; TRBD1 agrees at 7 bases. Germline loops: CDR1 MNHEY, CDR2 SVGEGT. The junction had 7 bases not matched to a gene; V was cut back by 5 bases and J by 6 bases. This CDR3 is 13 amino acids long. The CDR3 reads CASSIGQAGEQYF. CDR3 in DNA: TGTGCCAGCAGTATCGGACAGGCCGGCGAGCAGTACTTC.

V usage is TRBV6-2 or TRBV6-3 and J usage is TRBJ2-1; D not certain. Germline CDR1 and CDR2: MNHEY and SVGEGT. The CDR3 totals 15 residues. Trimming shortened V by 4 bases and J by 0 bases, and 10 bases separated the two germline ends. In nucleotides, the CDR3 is TGTGCCAGCAGTTCTGGCGGAATCTCCTACAATGAGCAGTTCTTC. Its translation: CASSSGGISYNEQFF.

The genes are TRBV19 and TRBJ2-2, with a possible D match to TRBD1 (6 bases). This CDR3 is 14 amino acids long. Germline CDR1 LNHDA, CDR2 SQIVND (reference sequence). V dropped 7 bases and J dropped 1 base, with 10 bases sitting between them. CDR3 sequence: CASMDRVNTGELFF. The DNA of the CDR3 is TGTGCCAGTATGGACAGAGTGAACACCGGGGAGCTGTTTTTT.

CDR3 nucleotides: TGTGCCAGCAGCATCCGACAGAGCACTGAAGCTTTCTTT. It codes for CASSIRQSTEAFF. V gene TRBV5-5 combines with J gene TRBJ1-1; D may be TRBD1 (5 bases). Germline CDR1 reads SGHKS; CDR2 reads YYEKEE (reference sequence). The V end lost 4 bases, the J end lost 4 bases, and 11 bases lay between the germline ends. The CDR3 is 13 residues long.

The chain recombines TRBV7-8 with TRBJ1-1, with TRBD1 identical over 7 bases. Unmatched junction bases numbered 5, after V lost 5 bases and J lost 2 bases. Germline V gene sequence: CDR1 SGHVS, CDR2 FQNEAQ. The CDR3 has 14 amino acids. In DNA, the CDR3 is TGTGCCAGCAGCCTAGGGACAGCAAACACTGAAGCTTTCTTT. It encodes CASSLGTANTEAFF.

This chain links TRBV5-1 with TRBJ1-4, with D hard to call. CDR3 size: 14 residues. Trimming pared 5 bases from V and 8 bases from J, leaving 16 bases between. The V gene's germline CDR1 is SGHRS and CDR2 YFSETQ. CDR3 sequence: CASRGGGGEEKLFF. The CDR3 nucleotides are TGCGCCAGCAGGGGAGGAGGTGGTGAAGAAAAACTGTTTTTT.

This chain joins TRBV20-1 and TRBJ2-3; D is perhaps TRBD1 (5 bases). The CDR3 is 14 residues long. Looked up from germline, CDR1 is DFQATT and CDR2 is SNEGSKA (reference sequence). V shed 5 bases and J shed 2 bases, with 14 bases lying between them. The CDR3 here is CSAGGGANTDTQYF. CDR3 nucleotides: TGCAGTGCTGGTGGTGGGGCTAACACAGATACGCAGTATTTT.

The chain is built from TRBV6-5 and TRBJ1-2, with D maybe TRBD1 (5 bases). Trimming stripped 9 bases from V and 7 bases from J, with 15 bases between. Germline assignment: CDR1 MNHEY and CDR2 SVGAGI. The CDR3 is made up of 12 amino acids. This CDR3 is CARNIHRGGYTF. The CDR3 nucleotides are TGTGCCAGAAACATCCATAGGGGTGGCTACACCTTC.

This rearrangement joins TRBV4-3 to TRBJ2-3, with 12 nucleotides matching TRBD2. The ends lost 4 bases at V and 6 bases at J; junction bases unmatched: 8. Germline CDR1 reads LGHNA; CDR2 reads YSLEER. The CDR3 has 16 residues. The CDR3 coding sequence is TGCGCCAGCAGCCCACTAGCGGGGGGATGGGCGGATACGCAGTATTTT. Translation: CASSPLAGGWADTQYF.

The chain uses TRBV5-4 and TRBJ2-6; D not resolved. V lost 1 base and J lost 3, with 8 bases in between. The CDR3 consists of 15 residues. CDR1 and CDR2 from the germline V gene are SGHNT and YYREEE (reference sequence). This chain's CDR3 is CASSLSRYGANVLTF. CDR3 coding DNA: TGTGCCAGCAGCTTGAGCAGGTATGGGGCCAACGTCCTGACTTTC.

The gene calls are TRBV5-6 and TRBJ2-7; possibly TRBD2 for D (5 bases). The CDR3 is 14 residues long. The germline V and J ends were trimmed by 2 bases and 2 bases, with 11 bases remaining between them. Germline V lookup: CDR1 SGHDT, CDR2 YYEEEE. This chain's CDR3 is CASSFGLYTYEQYF. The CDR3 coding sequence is TGTGCCAGCAGCTTTGGACTCTACACCTACGAGCAGTACTTC.

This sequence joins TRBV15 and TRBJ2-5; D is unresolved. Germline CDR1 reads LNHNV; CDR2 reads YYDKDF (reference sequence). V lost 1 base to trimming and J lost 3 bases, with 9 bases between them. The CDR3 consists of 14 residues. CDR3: CATSRGKEKETQYF. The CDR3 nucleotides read TGTGCCACCAGCAGAGGAAAAGAGAAAGAGACCCAGTACTTC.

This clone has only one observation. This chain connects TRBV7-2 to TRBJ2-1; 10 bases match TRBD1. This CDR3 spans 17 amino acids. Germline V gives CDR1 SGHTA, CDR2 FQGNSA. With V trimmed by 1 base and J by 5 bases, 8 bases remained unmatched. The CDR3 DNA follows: TGTGCCAGCAGCTTAGAGGCGACGGGGACAGGGGACAATGAGCAGTTCTTC. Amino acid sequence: CASSLEATGTGDNEQFF.

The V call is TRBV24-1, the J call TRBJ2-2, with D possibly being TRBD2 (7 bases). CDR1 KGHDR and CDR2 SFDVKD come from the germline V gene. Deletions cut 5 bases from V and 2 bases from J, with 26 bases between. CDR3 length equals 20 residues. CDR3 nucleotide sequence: TGTGCCACCAGTGCCCCGCCGGGGGGCCAAAGCACAGGAAACACCGGGGAGCTGTTTTTT. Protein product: CATSAPPGGQSTGNTGELFF.

In DNA, the CDR3 is TGTGCCAGCAGCCAAGGGCGGGGGGGTAATGAAAAACTGTTTTTT. Protein sequence: CASSQGRGGNEKLFF. The chain links TRBV3-1 (or the pseudogene TRBV3-2) to TRBJ1-4, with TRBD1 as a possible D gene (5 bases). Germline V gives CDR1 LGHDT, CDR2 YNNKEL (reference sequence). Trimming cost V 1 base and J 4 bases, with 10 bases left between them. The length of the CDR3 is 15 residues.

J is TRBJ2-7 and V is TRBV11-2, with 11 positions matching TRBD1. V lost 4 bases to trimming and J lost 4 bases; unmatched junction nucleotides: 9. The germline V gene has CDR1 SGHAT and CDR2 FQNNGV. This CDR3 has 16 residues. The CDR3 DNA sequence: TGTGCCAGCAGCTCCCCTGGGACAGGGGGGGGGTACGAGCAGTACTTC. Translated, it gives CASSSPGTGGGYEQYF.

The CDR3 region is CASSTRTGPYEQYF. CDR3 DNA: TGTGCCAGCAGCACTAGGACAGGTCCCTACGAGCAGTACTTC. The rearrangement links TRBV21-1 to TRBJ2-7; the table names TRBD1, a call not compared with the DNA. TRBV21-1 is recorded as a pseudogene. The CDR3 runs 14 residues.

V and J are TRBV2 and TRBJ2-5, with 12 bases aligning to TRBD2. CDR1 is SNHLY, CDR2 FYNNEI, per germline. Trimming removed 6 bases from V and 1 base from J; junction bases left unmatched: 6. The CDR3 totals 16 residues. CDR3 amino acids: CASRTGLAGSQETQYF. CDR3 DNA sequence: TGTGCCAGCAGGACCGGACTAGCGGGGAGCCAAGAGACCCAGTACTTC.